This T cell receptor (beta chain) was profiled in a study of blood T cells in healthy people across ages. Study at large: Using template switching, researchers captured about one barcoded beta molecule for each two T cells.

With regard to this clonotype: Its antigen is undetermined.

Whole-study findings and limits: A greater number of naive CD4+ cells and higher diversity distinguished long-lived donors from aged donors.

Looked up from germline, CDR1 is SNHLY and CDR2 is FYNNEI. V dropped 2 bases and J dropped 7 bases, with 13 bases sitting between them. The length of the CDR3 is 14 residues. The authors ran a second PCR of 7 to 11 cycles using a sample-barcoded 5' primer and a J-beta primer mix. The template-switch adaptor was a 5' adaptor with 12 random nucleotides. It tagged each cDNA molecule. From the 5' RACE reads, TCRdb called clonotypes with MiXCR, one entry per CDR3 protein. The table has more than 650,000 distinct CDR3 sequences, less than 70% seen once. The sequencing sample was made of blood. The clonotype was recovered from an elderly man in good health. The chain recombines TRBV2 with TRBJ2-3; D may correspond to TRBD1 or TRBD2 (6 bases each). In DNA, the CDR3 is TGTGCCAGCAGTGAAAGGAGGGACATAAATACGCAGTATTTT. This codes for CASSERRDINTQYF. The variable domain in full, completed from reference TRBV2 and TRBJ2-3, reads EPEVTQTPSHQVTQMGQEVILRCVPISNHLYFYWYRQILGQKVEFLVSFYNNEISEKSEIFDDQFSVERPDGSNFTLKIRSTKLEDSAMYFCASSERRDINTQYFGPGTRLTVL.